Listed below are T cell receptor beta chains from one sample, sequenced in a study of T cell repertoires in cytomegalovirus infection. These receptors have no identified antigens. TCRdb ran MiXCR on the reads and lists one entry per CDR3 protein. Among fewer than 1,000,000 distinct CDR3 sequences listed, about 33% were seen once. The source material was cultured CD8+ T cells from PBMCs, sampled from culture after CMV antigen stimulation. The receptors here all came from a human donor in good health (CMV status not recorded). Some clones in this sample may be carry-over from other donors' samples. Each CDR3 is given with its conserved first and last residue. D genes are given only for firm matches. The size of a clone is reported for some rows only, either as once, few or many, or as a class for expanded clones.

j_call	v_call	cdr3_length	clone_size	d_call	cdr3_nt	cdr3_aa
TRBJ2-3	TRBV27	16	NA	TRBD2	TGTGCCAGCAGTTTCAGACTAGCGGGGGGTCCCGTGGGGCAGTATTTT	CASSFRLAGGPVGQYF
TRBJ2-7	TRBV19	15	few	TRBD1	TGTGCCAGTAGTAGAGACAGGGACGGGGTCTACGAGCAGTACTTC	CASSRDRDGVYEQYF
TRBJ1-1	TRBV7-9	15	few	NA	TGTGCCAGCAGCTCTTACAGAGAGAGGAGGACTGAAGCTTTCTTT	CASSSYRERRTEAFF
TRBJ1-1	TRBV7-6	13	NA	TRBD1	TGTGCCAGCAGCTCCTATAGGGGGCCTGAAGCTTTCTTT	CASSSYRGPEAFF
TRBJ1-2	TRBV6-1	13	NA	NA	TGTGCCAGCAGTGAAGGTTATCCATATGGCTACACCTTC	CASSEGYPYGYTF
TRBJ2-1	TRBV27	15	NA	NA	TGTGCCAGCATTGGGCCGCACGCTAAAGACAATGAGCAGTTCTTC	CASIGPHAKDNEQFF
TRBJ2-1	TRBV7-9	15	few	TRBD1	TGTGCCAGCAGCCAACCCGGGACAGCCTACAATGAGCAGTTCTTC	CASSQPGTAYNEQFF
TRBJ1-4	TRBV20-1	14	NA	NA	TGCAGTGCTAGAGATAAGAGGGGTCGGGAAAAACTGTTTTTT	CSARDKRGREKLFF
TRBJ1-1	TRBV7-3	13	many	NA	TGTGCCAGCAGTCAGGCGGGGGGCACTGAAGCTTTCTTT	CASSQAGGTEAFF
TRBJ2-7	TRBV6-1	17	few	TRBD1	TGTGCCAGCAGTGGACAGGGGGCGGCTAAGCGGACCTACGAGCAGTACTTC	CASSGQGAAKRTYEQYF
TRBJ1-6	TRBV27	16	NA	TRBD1	TGTGCCAGCAGGGTCGGACAGGGGGTAGGTAATTCACCCCTCCACTTT	CASRVGQGVGNSPLHF
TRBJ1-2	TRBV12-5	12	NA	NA	TGTGCTAGTGCCCACGGAGGCATTGGCTACACCTTC	CASAHGGIGYTF
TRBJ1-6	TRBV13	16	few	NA	TGTGCCAGCAGCTTAGAAGGGCAGGGCTATAATTCACCCCTCCACTTT	CASSLEGQGYNSPLHF
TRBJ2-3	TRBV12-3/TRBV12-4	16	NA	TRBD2	TGTGCCAGCAGTTTTGAGCGGGGGGCTCTCACAGATACGCAGTATTTT	CASSFERGALTDTQYF
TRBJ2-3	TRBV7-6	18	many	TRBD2	TGTGCCAGCAGCCCGTGGGCTAGCGGAGGGGCCCTCACAGATACGCAGTATTTT	CASSPWASGGALTDTQYF
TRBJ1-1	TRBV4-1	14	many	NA	TGCGCCAGCAGCCAAGTTCTAGGGGAGGCTGAAGCTTTCTTT	CASSQVLGEAEAFF
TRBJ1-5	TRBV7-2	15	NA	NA	TGTGCCAGCAGCCTTCTCGGATTTAGCAATCAGCCCCAGCATTTT	CASSLLGFSNQPQHF
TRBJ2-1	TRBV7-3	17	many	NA	TGTGCCAGCAGCTCGTTTGGAGTCGACAGCTCCTACAATGAGCAGTTCTTC	CASSSFGVDSSYNEQFF
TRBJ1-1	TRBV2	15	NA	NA	TGTGCCAGCAGTGAAGGGCGGGGCCCGAAGACTGAAGCTTTCTTT	CASSEGRGPKTEAFF
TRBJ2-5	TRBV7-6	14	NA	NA	TGTGCTAGCAGTCCCGGGATCCCCGGGAAGACCCAGTACTTC	CASSPGIPGKTQYF
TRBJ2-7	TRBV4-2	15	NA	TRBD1	TGTGCCAGCAGCCATGGAGGGGACAGGTCCTACGAGCAGTACTTC	CASSHGGDRSYEQYF
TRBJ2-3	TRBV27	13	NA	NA	TGTGCCAGCAGTTTACAGGGCTATCAGCCCCAGTATTTT	CASSLQGYQPQYF
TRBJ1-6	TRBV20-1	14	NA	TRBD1	TGCAGTGCTCCCCCGGGACAGTATAATTCACCCCTCCACTTT	CSAPPGQYNSPLHF
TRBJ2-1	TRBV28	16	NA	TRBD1	TGTGCCAGCAGTTTATTCGTCAGGGGGTATGGTGATGAGCAGTTCTTC	CASSLFVRGYGDEQFF
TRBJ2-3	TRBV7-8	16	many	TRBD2	TGTGCCAGCAGCTCTTTAGCGGGGGTGGGCACAGATACGCAGTATTTT	CASSSLAGVGTDTQYF
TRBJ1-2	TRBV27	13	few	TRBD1	TGTGCCAGCTCCGGACAGGGTGGGATTGGCTACACCTTC	CASSGQGGIGYTF
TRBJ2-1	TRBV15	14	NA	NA	TGTGCCACCAGCCCTTACAGCGCCTACAATGAGCAGTTCTTC	CATSPYSAYNEQFF
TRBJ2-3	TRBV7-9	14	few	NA	TGTGCCAGCAGCTCAATCGGGAGCACAGATACGCAGTATTTT	CASSSIGSTDTQYF
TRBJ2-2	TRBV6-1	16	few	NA	TGTGCCAGCAGTGAAGCTAGTGACCCCTACGGCGGGGAGCTGTTTTTT	CASSEASDPYGGELFF
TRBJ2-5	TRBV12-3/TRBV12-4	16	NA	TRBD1	TGTGCCAGCAGTTCCCCGACAGGGGAGGTCAGAGAGACCCAGTACTTC	CASSSPTGEVRETQYF
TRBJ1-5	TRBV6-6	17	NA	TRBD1	TGTGCCAGCAATTGGGACCTGGGACAGGGGGCAGATCAGCCCCAGCATTTT	CASNWDLGQGADQPQHF
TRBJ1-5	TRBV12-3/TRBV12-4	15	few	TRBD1	TGTGCCAGCAGTTTAGAGGGGACAGGGGATCAGCCCCAGCATTTT	CASSLEGTGDQPQHF